The present entry profiles one T cell receptor beta chain with its context. This sample stems from a study of blood T cell repertoires in COVID-19. Assay: immunoSEQ multiplex PCR; the TCRdb copy retains only in-frame clones and omits some. The sample includes a few hundred thousand clones, 65% to 90% of them seen just once. V shed 1 base and J shed 8 bases, with 12 bases lying between them. CDR1 and CDR2 from the germline V gene are SGHAT and FQNNGV. CDR3 length: 15 residues. This receptor was taken from a woman aged 18 to 35 who had recovered from COVID-19. This chain links TRBV11-2 with TRBJ1-6; D perhaps matches TRBD1 (5 bases). The material sequenced was PBMCs or T cells enriched from blood (not recorded which). The CDR3 coding sequence is TGTGCCAGCAGCTTAGTTCGGGGGAGCTATTCACCCCTCCACTTT. Translating it yields CASSLVRGSYSPLHF.